This TCR beta chain was sequenced for a study of shared clonotypes between healthy human individuals. Study-level information: The people who gave samples were two women and three men aged 18 to 49.

Findings and limits, study-wide: Compared with memory subsets, naive subsets generally had larger estimated richness. Clonotype sharing across several donors was observed for around 4.5% of naive CD4 clonotypes.

V lost 4 bases and J 4 bases, leaving 13 bases between the germline ends. There are 14 residues in the CDR3. Germline values: CDR1 SGHVS, CDR2 FQNEAQ. Details on this clone: What it recognizes is unknown.

Sorted-subset replicate PCRs used roughly 180 ng DNA, tens of thousands of T cell genomes. Sequencing was performed with immunoSEQ multiplex PCR; in TCRdb, only in-frame clones are kept and a portion is missing. The table lists more than 2,000,000 clones, approximately 92% of them singletons. Sequencing used naive CD4+ T cells sorted from blood. Subset described: CD45RA+ positively selected. The sequence was collected from a young man in good health. The rearrangement links TRBV7-8 to TRBJ1-1; no definite D call. CDR3 protein: CASSWQDLGTEAFF. As DNA, the CDR3 is TGTGCCAGCAGCTGGCAGGATCTGGGCACTGAAGCTTTCTTT.